This TCR beta chain was observed in a study of blood T cell repertoires in COVID-19. The method was immunoSEQ multiplex PCR; TCRdb's version includes in-frame clones alone and lacks a portion of them. The sample includes approximately 270,000 clones, approximately 86% of them seen just once. V gave up 5 bases and J gave up 3 bases, with 5 bases separating them. Germline V lookup: CDR1 SGHVS, CDR2 FQNEAQ. The CDR3 loop spans 12 amino acids. This chain connects TRBV7-8 to TRBJ1-5, with D unclear. The specimen was peripheral blood. This receptor was taken from a human donor with COVID-19, enrolled during active disease. The donor label of this sample is uncertain. CDR3 in amino acids: CASSLNNQPQHF. The CDR3 DNA is TGTGCCAGCAGCCTAAACAATCAGCCCCAGCATTTT.